A selection of T cell receptor beta chains follows, all from one sample in a study of vaccination effects on CD4 cells after COVID-19. The data were produced by immunoSEQ multiplex PCR, yet TCRdb's version contains in-frame clones alone and is incomplete. The repertoire consists of 40,000 or so clones, with around 70% occurring once and the leading ten covering more than 30%. Their target antigens are unknown. Sequences were derived from CD4+ T cells from PBMCs cultured with a peptide pool, sampled before COVID-19 vaccination. Receptors originate from a human donor who had a prior SARS-CoV-2 infection. Both conserved end residues are part of each CDR3. The D gene is left open where the match is weak. Clone size appears in some rows only: once, few, many, or a class for an expanded clone.

D gene	clone size	V gene	J gene	CDR3 DNA	CDR3 protein
-	medium-sized	TRBV7-2	TRBJ2-5	TGTGCCAGCAGCTTAGGATCGCGATCAGGCCAAGAGACCCAGTACTTC	CASSLGSRSGQETQYF
-	-	TRBV3-1/TRBV3-2	TRBJ1-1	TGTGCCAGCAGCCAAGAGAACAGTGACACTGAAGCTTTCTTT	CASSQENSDTEAFF
TRBD1	-	TRBV6-1	TRBJ1-4	TGTGCCAGCAGTGAAAGAAGTGGGACAGGGCTAGAAAAACTGTTTTTT	CASSERSGTGLEKLFF
-	few	TRBV7-9	TRBJ2-7	TGTGCCAGCTCTCAAGGGCAGGGATGGTCTTACGAGCAGTACTTC	CASSQGQGWSYEQYF
-	-	TRBV2	TRBJ1-4	TGTGCCAGCAGTGAAGCAAAGGGAGGCGTTAATGAAAAACTGTTTTTT	CASSEAKGGVNEKLFF
-	few	TRBV7-8	TRBJ2-5	TGTGCCAGCAGCTTAGGCAAAGAGACCCAGTACTTC	CASSLGKETQYF
-	-	TRBV2	TRBJ1-5	TGTGCCAGCAGTGACTGGCGCTATAGCAATCAGCCCCAGCATTTT	CASSDWRYSNQPQHF
-	-	TRBV24-1	TRBJ2-3	TGTGCCACCAGTGATCCCTCGGGGGATAGGATGGGGGGCACCTCAGATACGCAGTATTTT	CATSDPSGDRMGGTSDTQYF
-	-	TRBV4-1	TRBJ1-2	TGCGCCAGCAGCTGGCGGAACTATGGCTACACCTTC	CASSWRNYGYTF
TRBD1	-	TRBV4-1	TRBJ1-6	TGCGCCAGCAGCCAAGAACAGGGGAAGAATTCACCCCTCCACTTT	CASSQEQGKNSPLHF
-	-	TRBV11-3	TRBJ2-3	TGTGCCAGCAGCTACCGGGGTTCTAGAATGGGCACAGATACGCAGTATTTT	CASSYRGSRMGTDTQYF
-	-	TRBV7-2	TRBJ2-1	TGTGCCAGCAGCTTCGTTGGACATGGCTCCTACAATGAGCAGTTCTTC	CASSFVGHGSYNEQFF
TRBD1	few	TRBV11-3	TRBJ2-7	TGTGCCAGCACCGTAACAGGGGGTGTTAACGAGCAGTACTTC	CASTVTGGVNEQYF
-	-	TRBV6-2/TRBV6-3	TRBJ2-1	TGTGCCAGCAGTTCTAGAGAGAATGAGCAGTTCTTC	CASSSRENEQFF